This TCR beta chain was documented in a study of CD8+CD57+ T cells in acquired aplastic anemia. Turning to the study itself: Sorted CD4+ and CD8+ cells yielded DNA averaging roughly 3.3 ug. An average of about 10.8 million reads for CD4+ cells was obtained from healthy donors.

Genomic DNA provided the template from which TCR beta VDJ and CDR3 profiles were obtained. TCRdb reanalysed the reads using MiXCR and keeps one entry per CDR3 protein. The sample yields around 51,000 distinct CDR3 sequences, about 78% seen once. General study findings and limits: The number of CD8+ CDR3 sequences shared by patients and controls was approximately 31. Patients and healthy controls showed no significant CD8+ Simpson's diversity difference.

The CDR3 extends over 12 amino acids. Germline assignment: CDR1 SNHLY and CDR2 FYNNEI. This clonotype was seen more than once but under ten times. The target antigen is unknown. Its ends do not fully match the called genes, so a read error is possible. V is TRBV2 and J is TRBJ2-2, with D maybe TRBD2 (6 bases). This TCR was recovered from a human donor in good health, serving as a control. The sample was sorted CD4+, CD8+, or CD8+CD57+ T cells (not recorded which) from PBMCs. This CDR3 reads CASTKDTGGLFF. CDR3 coding DNA: TGTGCCAGCACCAAGGACACCGGGGGGCTGTTTTTT.